This entry features one T cell receptor (beta chain) sequence. The entry originates in a study of siplizumab effects on memory and regulatory T cells. Profiled with immunoSEQ multiplex PCR; TCRdb holds only in-frame clones, not every one. The table lists more than 70,000 clones, around 95% of them singletons, with roughly 20% in the top ten. This CDR3 comprises 15 residues. Germline assignment: CDR1 MNHEY and CDR2 SVGAGI. V was shortened by 4 bases and J by 7 bases, with 19 bases between the two germline ends. This TCR came from a human donor in good health. The J gene is TRBJ1-1, the V gene TRBV6-5; D not certain. The sequenced sample consisted of CD8+ T cells sorted from blood. The CDR3 loop reads CASSSHAVVLLEAFF. The CDR3 DNA sequence: TGTGCCAGCAGTTCCCACGCCGTGGTCCTACTTGAAGCTTTCTTT.